This T cell receptor (beta chain) originates from a study of T cell therapy after organ transplantation. The CDR3 covers 14 residues. Germline V gene data show CDR1 as SEHNR and CDR2 as FQNEAQ (reference sequence). V lost 1 base and J 5 bases, leaving 11 bases between the germline ends. The data were produced by immunoSEQ multiplex PCR, yet TCRdb's version contains in-frame clones alone and is incomplete. The sample lists approximately 52,000 clones, roughly 93% occurring once. About this clone itself: Its antigen is unknown.

This receptor was taken from a human patient who had received a solid organ transplant and had CMV disease. The sequences come from CD8+ T cells from blood, collected before autologous CMV-specific T cell therapy. The V gene is TRBV7-9, the J gene TRBJ1-2; D may be TRBD1 (5 bases). The CDR3 sequence is CASSLVQGSYGYTF. The DNA for the CDR3 is TGTGCCAGCAGCTTAGTTCAGGGTAGTTATGGCTACACCTTC. Combining the CDR3 with reference TRBV7-9 and TRBJ1-2 gives the whole variable domain DTGVSQNPRHKITKRGQNVTFRCDPISEHNRLYWYRQTLGQGPEFLTYFQNEAQLEKSRLLSDRFSAERPKGSFSTLEIQRTEQGDSAMYLCASSLVQGSYGYTFGSGTRLTVV.